Shown below are 29 T cell receptor beta chains from a single sample sequenced in a study of cytotoxic CD8 clonotypes in ibrutinib-treated CLL. The assay was immunoSEQ multiplex PCR, and TCRdb's table has in-frame clones only and misses some. The data show under 200,000 clones, approximately 84% seen once. The sample in question was PBMCs, obtained after 24 months of ibrutinib treatment. The origin of the receptors is a human donor with chronic lymphocytic leukemia.

The rearrangement joins TRBV27 to TRBJ2-7, with 8 bases identical to TRBD1. The J segment lost 1 base and the V segment lost 10 bases, leaving 6 bases of the junction unmatched. Per the germline V gene, CDR1 is MNHEY and CDR2 is SMNVEV (reference sequence). This CDR3 comprises 13 residues. CDR3 sequence: CAIRTGSSYEQYF. In DNA form, the CDR3 reads TGTGCCATCCGGACAGGGTCTTCCTACGAGCAGTACTTC.

With regard to this clone: The same CDR3 arises from other DNA sequences in this sample as well. The gene calls are TRBV18 and TRBJ2-3, with unresolved D. With 3 bases removed from V and 2 bases from J, the gap between germline ends came to 3 bases. This CDR3 spans 12 amino acids. CDR1 is KGHSH and CDR2 is LQKENI in the germline V gene. CDR3 protein: CASSPSTDTQYF. DNA for the CDR3: TGTGCCAGCTCACCCTCCACAGATACGCAGTATTTT.

The table lists this clone with a few counts. The J gene is TRBJ2-1, the V gene TRBV25-1; D might be TRBD2 (6 bases). Trimming pared 1 base from V and 4 bases from J, leaving 14 bases between. Germline assignment: CDR1 MGHDK and CDR2 SYGVNS. The CDR3 is 16 residues long. The chain's CDR3 is CASSESPRRVYNEQFF. The CDR3 nucleotides read TGTGCCAGCAGTGAATCCCCGAGGAGGGTATACAATGAGCAGTTCTTC.

The rearrangement joins TRBV7-3 to TRBJ2-5; 7 bases match TRBD2. Trimming took 6 bases from V and 4 from J; bases not matched to a gene: 17. The CDR3 consists of 17 residues. Germline loops: CDR1 SGHTA, CDR2 FQGTGA. In nucleotides, the CDR3 is TGTGCCAGCAGTTCCCGTGGGGTAGCGGGCTTAGGAGAGACCCAGTACTTC. Its translation is CASSSRGVAGLGETQYF.

The rearrangement uses TRBV28 and TRBJ2-1; 7 nucleotides line up with TRBD2. In germline, CDR1 is MDHEN, CDR2 SYDVKM. CDR3 length: 14 amino acids. J lost 1 base, V lost 3 bases, and 0 bases had no gene match. The CDR3 protein is CASSFGGSYNEQFF. Written as DNA, the CDR3 is TGTGCCAGCAGTTTCGGGGGGTCCTACAATGAGCAGTTCTTC.

V gene TRBV6-6 combines with J gene TRBJ2-7, with 8 positions matching TRBD1. V lost 4 bases and J lost 1; bases outside the gene matches: 3. The CDR3 has 14 amino acids. Germline V gives CDR1 MNHNY, CDR2 SVGAGI (reference sequence). The CDR3 sequence is CASSFRQGSYEQYF. The CDR3 bases are TGTGCCAGCAGTTTTAGACAGGGGTCCTACGAGCAGTACTTC.

This chain uses TRBV28 with TRBJ2-7, with 9 nucleotides matching TRBD1. The CDR3 sequence is 16 residues long. Germline V gene lookup returns CDR1 MDHEN and CDR2 SYDVKM. J lost 4 bases, V lost 4 bases, and 11 bases had no gene match. CDR3 sequence (DNA): TGTGCCAGCAGTTCGCCGACAGGGGGTGACCTATACGAGCAGTACTTC. Amino acids: CASSSPTGGDLYEQYF.

This clone has a handful of counts. The chain uses TRBV4-3 and TRBJ1-5; a possible D gene is TRBD1 (5 bases). CDR1 and CDR2 from the germline V gene are LGHNA and YSLEER. With 0 bases removed from V and 5 bases from J, the gap between germline ends came to 11 bases. CDR3 size: 15 residues. CDR3 sequence reads: CASSQEGRVDQPQHF. The CDR3 DNA reads TGCGCCAGCAGCCAAGAGGGCAGGGTGGATCAGCCCCAGCATTTT.

This chain links TRBV9 with TRBJ2-3; a weak D match, TRBD2 (6 bases). Germline V gives CDR1 SGDLS, CDR2 YYNGEE. Trimming took off 4 bases at V and 4 bases at J, with 13 bases between the two ends. The CDR3 sequence is 14 residues long. In DNA, the CDR3 is TGTGCCAGCAGCCCCCTAGCGTGGCCAGATACGCAGTATTTT. Its protein product is CASSPLAWPDTQYF.

The chain uses TRBV9 and TRBJ1-2; a weak D match, TRBD1 (5 bases). From germline, CDR1 is SGDLS and CDR2 YYNGEE. With 0 bases removed from V and 3 bases from J, the gap between germline ends came to 15 bases. The CDR3 is 16 amino acids. Here the CDR3 DNA reads TGTGCCAGCAGCGTAGCGGGCCCGCTGGGGGACTATGGCTACACCTTC. Its translation is CASSVAGPLGDYGYTF.

The V gene is TRBV10-3, the J gene TRBJ2-7, with 9 bases that match TRBD1. The CDR3 length is 17 residues. Per the germline V gene, CDR1 is ENHRY and CDR2 is SYGVKD. With V trimmed by 3 bases and J by 4 bases, 13 bases remained unmatched. The CDR3 DNA reads as TGTGCCATCAGTGATGTTCCGGGGACAGGGAGAAGGTACGAGCAGTACTTC. The encoded protein is CAISDVPGTGRRYEQYF.

In the case of this clone: Other DNA sequences in this specimen translate into the identical CDR3. The chain joins TRBV2 to TRBJ2-2; D gene unclear. CDR1 and CDR2 from the germline V gene are SNHLY and FYNNEI. This CDR3 has 12 amino acids. V shed 6 bases and J shed 3 bases, with 5 bases lying between them. The CDR3 DNA reads TGTGCCAGCAGCGGATACACCGGGGAGCTGTTTTTT. It translates to CASSGYTGELFF.

Here the CDR3 reads CARGGQGSEKLFF. The CDR3 DNA reads as TGTGCCAGAGGTGGCCAGGGGAGTGAAAAACTGTTTTTT. The chain is built from TRBV11-2 and TRBJ1-4, with D possibly being TRBD1 (6 bases). Trimming cost V 9 bases and J 7 bases, with 15 bases left between them. The CDR3 loop spans 13 amino acids. Germline CDR1 SGHAT, CDR2 FQNNGV.

This clone was counted a few times. V usage is TRBV7-2 and J usage is TRBJ1-1, with D perhaps TRBD1 (6 bases). This CDR3 contains 13 residues. The V gene lost 2 bases and the J gene lost 4 bases, with 8 bases spanning the gap. Looked up from germline, CDR1 is SGHTA and CDR2 is FQGNSA. CDR3 bases: TGTGCCAGCAGCTTACAGGGGAGCACTGAAGCTTTCTTT. Protein product: CASSLQGSTEAFF.

This clone occurred a few times. The V gene is TRBV7-8, the J gene TRBJ1-1, with TRBD1 identical over 10 bases. The germline V gene has CDR1 SGHVS and CDR2 FQNEAQ. The J segment lost 1 base and the V segment lost 5 bases, leaving 4 bases of the junction unmatched. This CDR3 is 15 amino acids long. The CDR3 is CASSAWDRGNTEAFF. The CDR3 nucleotides read TGTGCCAGCAGCGCCTGGGACAGGGGGAACACTGAAGCTTTCTTT.

The chain recombines TRBV5-5 with TRBJ2-1; possibly TRBD1 for D (6 bases). There are 16 residues in the CDR3. Trimming took off 0 bases at V and 6 bases at J, with 16 bases between the two ends. In germline, CDR1 is SGHKS, CDR2 YYEKEE (reference sequence). CDR3 bases: TGTGCCAGCAGCTTGGCCCGGCAGGGGCCCCTCAATGAGCAGTTCTTC. Encoded protein: CASSLARQGPLNEQFF.

This chain links TRBV5-1 with TRBJ1-1; D uncertain. The CDR3 has 15 residues. V lost 5 bases and J lost 2, with 16 bases in between. The germline CDR1 and CDR2 sequences are SGHRS and YFSETQ. Written as DNA, the CDR3 is TGCGCCAGCAGGATGATCTTTGCAGGTAACACTGAAGCTTTCTTT. Its translation: CASRMIFAGNTEAFF.

The gene calls are TRBV18 and TRBJ1-2; D perhaps matches TRBD1 (6 bases). The length of the CDR3 is 15 residues. Germline V gene data show CDR1 as KGHSH and CDR2 as LQKENI. Trimming stripped 6 bases from V and 8 bases from J, with 22 bases between. The CDR3 DNA reads as TGTGCCAGCTCCCAAGGGCCAGGGGAATTAGCGGGCTACACCTTC. Encoded protein: CASSQGPGELAGYTF.

The chain combines TRBV18 with TRBJ1-4; 11 positions agree with TRBD1. CDR1 KGHSH and CDR2 LQKENI come from the germline V gene. The V segment lost 8 bases and the J segment 3 bases; nucleotides outside the gene matches: 11. This CDR3 is built from 17 residues. The chain's CDR3 is CASHRTGGLGANEKLFF. In nucleotides, the CDR3 is TGTGCCAGCCATCGGACAGGGGGCTTAGGTGCTAATGAAAAACTGTTTTTT.

J is TRBJ2-1 and V is TRBV27; 8 positions agree with TRBD2. With 7 bases clipped from V and 7 bases from J, the junction kept 15 bases outside the gene matches. This CDR3 contains 16 residues. CDR1 MNHEY and CDR2 SMNVEV come from the germline V gene (reference sequence). The CDR3 DNA is TGTGCCAGCAACATTGGGGTAGCGGGATGGCGGAATGAGCAGTTCTTC. This sequence encodes CASNIGVAGWRNEQFF.

This sequence joins TRBV2 and TRBJ1-4; D call uncertain. This CDR3 is built from 14 residues. Germline V gene data show CDR1 as SNHLY and CDR2 as FYNNEI. The V and J ends lost 6 bases and 0 bases respectively, with 8 bases between them. The CDR3 DNA reads TGTGCCAGCAGGCTGACCTCAACTAATGAAAAACTGTTTTTT. Translation gives CASRLTSTNEKLFF.

J is TRBJ1-3 and V is TRBV18, with no clear D. Germline V gene sequence: CDR1 KGHSH, CDR2 LQKENI. The V end was cut by 3 bases, the J end by 4 bases, with 13 bases between. The CDR3 has 15 amino acids. CDR3 region: CASSPSLATGNTIYF. CDR3 nucleotides: TGTGCCAGCTCACCCTCCCTCGCTACCGGAAACACCATATATTTT.

This clone has just a few counts. This chain links TRBV6-6 with TRBJ1-4, with D tentatively TRBD1 (5 bases). This CDR3 spans 14 amino acids. Trimming stripped 2 bases from V and 8 bases from J, with 12 bases between. Germline V gene data show CDR1 as MNHNY and CDR2 as SVGAGI (reference sequence). The CDR3 is CASSYGAGGEKLFF. The CDR3 DNA reads as TGTGCCAGCAGTTACGGGGCAGGCGGAGAAAAACTGTTTTTT.

This chain links TRBV5-6 with TRBJ1-2; maybe TRBD1 (5 bases). Germline V CDR1 and CDR2: SGHDT, YYEEEE. CDR3 length: 15 residues. V was clipped by 4 bases and J by 2 bases, with 15 bases between them. CDR3 nucleotides: TGTGCCAGCAGCGTCGACAGAGATCCGAACTATGGCTACACCTTC. Encoded protein: CASSVDRDPNYGYTF.

The chain joins TRBV6-1 to TRBJ1-5; D is unresolved. This CDR3 spans 14 amino acids. From germline, CDR1 is MNHNS and CDR2 SASEGT. V lost 3 bases and J lost 4, with 10 bases in between. The CDR3 region has the DNA TGTGCCAGCAGTGATAGACGGGGAAATCAGCCCCAGCATTTT. This gives the protein CASSDRRGNQPQHF.

The chain employs TRBV12-5 and TRBJ2-1, with D hard to call. Deletions cut 1 base from V and 6 bases from J, with 1 base between. The length of the CDR3 is 11 residues. Germline CDR1 reads LGHNT; CDR2 reads FRNRAP. The CDR3 DNA follows: TGTGCTAGTGGTTTGGGCAATGAGCAGTTCTTC. Translated: CASGLGNEQFF.

This clone was seen ten or more times. The V and J genes are TRBV2 and TRBJ2-7; either TRBD1 or TRBD2 may fit D (5 bases each). V gave up 6 bases and J gave up 4 bases, with 13 bases separating them. CDR3 length: 13 amino acids. Germline V CDR1 and CDR2: SNHLY, FYNNEI. CDR3 loop: CASSRDGGYEQYF. As DNA, the CDR3 is TGTGCCAGCAGCCGGGACGGCGGATACGAGCAGTACTTC.

This clone was counted a few times. The chain combines TRBV6-5 with TRBJ1-4; no firm D call. V was shortened by 2 bases and J by 10 bases, with 17 bases between the two germline ends. Germline V CDR1 and CDR2: MNHEY, SVGAGI. The CDR3 runs 15 residues. This CDR3 is CASSYDVSGARKLFF. DNA of the CDR3: TGTGCCAGCAGTTACGACGTGTCGGGAGCTCGAAAACTGTTTTTT.

V is TRBV5-1 and J is TRBJ1-3; a weak D match, TRBD1 (5 bases). The germline V and J ends were trimmed by 3 bases and 4 bases, with 11 bases remaining between them. Germline V lookup: CDR1 SGHRS, CDR2 YFSETQ. This CDR3 contains 14 residues. The CDR3 DNA follows: TGCGCCAGCAGCTGGGGGACGGAGGGAAACACCATATATTTT. Translating it yields CASSWGTEGNTIYF.